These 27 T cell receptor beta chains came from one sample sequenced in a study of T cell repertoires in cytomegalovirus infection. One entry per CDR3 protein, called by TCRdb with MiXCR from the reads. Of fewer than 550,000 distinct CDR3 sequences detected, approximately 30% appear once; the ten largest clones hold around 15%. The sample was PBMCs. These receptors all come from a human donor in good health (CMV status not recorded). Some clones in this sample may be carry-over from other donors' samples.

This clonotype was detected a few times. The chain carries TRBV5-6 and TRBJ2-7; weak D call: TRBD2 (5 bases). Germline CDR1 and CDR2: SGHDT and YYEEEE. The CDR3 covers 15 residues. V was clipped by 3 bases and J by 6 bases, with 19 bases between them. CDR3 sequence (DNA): TGTGCCAGCAGCTACCCACTAGAGTCTTTTGGCGAGCAGTACTTC. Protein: CASSYPLESFGEQYF. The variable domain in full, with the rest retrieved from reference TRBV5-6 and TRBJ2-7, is DAGVTQSPTHLIKTRGQQVTLRCSPKSGHDTVSWYQQALGQGPQFIFQYYEEEERQRGNFPDRFSGHQFPNYSSELNVNALLLGDSALYLCASSYPLESFGEQYFGPGTRLTVT.

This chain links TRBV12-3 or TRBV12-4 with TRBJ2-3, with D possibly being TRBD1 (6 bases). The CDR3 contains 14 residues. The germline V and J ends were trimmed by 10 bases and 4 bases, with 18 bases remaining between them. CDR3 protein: CANSRGGSADTQYF. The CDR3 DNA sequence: TGTGCCAACTCCAGGGGCGGTTCCGCAGATACGCAGTATTTT.

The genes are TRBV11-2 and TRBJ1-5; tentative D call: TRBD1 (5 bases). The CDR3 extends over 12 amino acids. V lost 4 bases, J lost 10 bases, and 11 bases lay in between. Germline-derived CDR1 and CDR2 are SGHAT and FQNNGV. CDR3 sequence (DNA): TGTGCCAGCAGCTCGGTGGGGGAACCCCAGCATTTT. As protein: CASSSVGEPQHF.

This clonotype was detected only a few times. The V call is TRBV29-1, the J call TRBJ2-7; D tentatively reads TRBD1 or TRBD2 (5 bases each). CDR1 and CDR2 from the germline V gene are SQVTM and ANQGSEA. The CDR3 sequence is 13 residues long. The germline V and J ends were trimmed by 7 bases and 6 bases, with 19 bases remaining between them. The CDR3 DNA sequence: TGCAGCGCAAACCAGGGACCGATGGGCGAGCAGTACTTC. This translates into CSANQGPMGEQYF.

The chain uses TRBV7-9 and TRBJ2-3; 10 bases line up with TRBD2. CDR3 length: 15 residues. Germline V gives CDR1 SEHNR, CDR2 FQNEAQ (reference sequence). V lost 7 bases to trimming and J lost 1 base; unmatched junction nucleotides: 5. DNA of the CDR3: TGTGCCAGCAACGGAGGACTAGCGGGCACAGATACGCAGTATTTT. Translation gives CASNGGLAGTDTQYF.

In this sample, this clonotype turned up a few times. The CDR3 DNA reads TGCGCCAGCAGCCTAGCAGACAGTGTTAGTGAAAAACTGTTTTTT. Protein: CASSLADSVSEKLFF. V is TRBV4-1 and J is TRBJ1-4; weak D call: TRBD1 (5 bases). Germline V gives CDR1 MGHRA, CDR2 YSYEKL. The CDR3 has 15 amino acids. V was cut by 4 bases and J by 7 bases, with 16 bases left in between.

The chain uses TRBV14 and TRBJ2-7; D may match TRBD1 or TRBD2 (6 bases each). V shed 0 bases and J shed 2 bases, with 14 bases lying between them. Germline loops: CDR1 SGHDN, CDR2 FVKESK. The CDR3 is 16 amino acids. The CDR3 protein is CASSQDVGGSTYEQYF. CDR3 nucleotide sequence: TGTGCCAGCAGCCAAGATGTCGGGGGCTCCACCTACGAGCAGTACTTC.

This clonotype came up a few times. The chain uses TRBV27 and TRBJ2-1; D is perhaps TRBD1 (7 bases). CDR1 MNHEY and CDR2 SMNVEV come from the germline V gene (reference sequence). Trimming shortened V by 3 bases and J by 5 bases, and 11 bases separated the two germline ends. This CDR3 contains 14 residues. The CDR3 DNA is TGTGCCAGCAGTTTTCAGGGGGGTCACAATGAGCAGTTCTTC. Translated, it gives CASSFQGGHNEQFF.

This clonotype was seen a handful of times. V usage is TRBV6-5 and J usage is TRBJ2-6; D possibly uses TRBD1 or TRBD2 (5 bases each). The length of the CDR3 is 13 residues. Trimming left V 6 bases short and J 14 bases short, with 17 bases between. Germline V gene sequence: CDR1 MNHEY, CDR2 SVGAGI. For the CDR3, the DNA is TGTGCCAGCAGCCCCGGGGCCGCATCCTTCCTGACTTTC. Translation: CASSPGAASFLTF.

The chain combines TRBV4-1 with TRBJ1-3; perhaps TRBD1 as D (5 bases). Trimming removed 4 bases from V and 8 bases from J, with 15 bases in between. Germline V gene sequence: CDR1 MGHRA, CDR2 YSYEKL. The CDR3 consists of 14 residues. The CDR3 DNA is TGCGCCAGCAGCCTCCCGGGACCAGGAGACACCATATATTTT. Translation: CASSLPGPGDTIYF.

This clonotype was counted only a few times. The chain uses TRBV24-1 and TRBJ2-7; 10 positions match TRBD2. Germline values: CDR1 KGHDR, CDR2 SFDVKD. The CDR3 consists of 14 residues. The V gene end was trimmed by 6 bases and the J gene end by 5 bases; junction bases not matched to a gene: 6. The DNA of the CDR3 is TGTGCCACCAGTCCGACTAGCGGGCGGGACGAGCAGTACTTC. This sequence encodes CATSPTSGRDEQYF.

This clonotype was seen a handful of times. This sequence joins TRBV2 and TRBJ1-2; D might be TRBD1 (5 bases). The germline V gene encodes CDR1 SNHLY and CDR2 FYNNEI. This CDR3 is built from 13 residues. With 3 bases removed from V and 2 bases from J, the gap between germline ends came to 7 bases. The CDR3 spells CASSDRQNYGYTF. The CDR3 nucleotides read TGTGCCAGCAGTGACCGACAGAACTATGGCTACACCTTC.

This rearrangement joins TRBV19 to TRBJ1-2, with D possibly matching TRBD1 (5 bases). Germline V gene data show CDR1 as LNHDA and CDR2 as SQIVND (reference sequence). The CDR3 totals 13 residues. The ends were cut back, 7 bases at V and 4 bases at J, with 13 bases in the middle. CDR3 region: CASIVGALYGYTF. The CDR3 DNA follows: TGTGCCAGTATTGTCGGGGCTCTCTATGGCTACACCTTC.

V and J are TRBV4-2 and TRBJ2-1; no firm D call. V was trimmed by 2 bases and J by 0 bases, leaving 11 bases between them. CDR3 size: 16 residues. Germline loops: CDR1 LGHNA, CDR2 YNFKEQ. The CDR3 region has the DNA TGTGCCAGCAGCCAACCCCTAGTGAGCTCCTACAATGAGCAGTTCTTC. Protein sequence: CASSQPLVSSYNEQFF.

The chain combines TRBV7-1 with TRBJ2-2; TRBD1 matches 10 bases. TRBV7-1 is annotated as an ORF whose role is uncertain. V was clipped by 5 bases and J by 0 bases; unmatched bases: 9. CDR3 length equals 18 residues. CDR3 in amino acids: CASSLDRGYNTNTGELFF. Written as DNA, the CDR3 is TGTGCCAGCAGCCTGGACAGGGGGTATAACACGAACACCGGGGAGCTGTTTTTT.

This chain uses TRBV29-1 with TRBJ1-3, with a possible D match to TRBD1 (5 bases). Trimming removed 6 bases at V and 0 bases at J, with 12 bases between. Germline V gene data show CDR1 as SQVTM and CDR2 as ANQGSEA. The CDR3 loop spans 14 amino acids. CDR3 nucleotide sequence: TGCAGCGTCGTTTGGGGGAACTCTGGAAACACCATATATTTT. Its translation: CSVVWGNSGNTIYF. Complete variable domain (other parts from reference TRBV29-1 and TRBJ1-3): SAVISQKPSRDICQRGTSLTIQCQVDSQVTMMFWYRQQPGQSLTLIATANQGSEATYESGFVIDKFPISRPNLTFSTLTVSNMSPEDSSIYLCSVVWGNSGNTIYFGEGSWLTVV.

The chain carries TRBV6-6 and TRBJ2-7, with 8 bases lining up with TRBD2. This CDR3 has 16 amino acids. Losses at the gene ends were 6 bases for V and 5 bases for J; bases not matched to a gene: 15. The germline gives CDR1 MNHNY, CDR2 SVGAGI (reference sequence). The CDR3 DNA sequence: TGTGCCAGCAGCCTCTTCCTGACGGGGGGGTCCCACGAGCAGTACTTC. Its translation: CASSLFLTGGSHEQYF.

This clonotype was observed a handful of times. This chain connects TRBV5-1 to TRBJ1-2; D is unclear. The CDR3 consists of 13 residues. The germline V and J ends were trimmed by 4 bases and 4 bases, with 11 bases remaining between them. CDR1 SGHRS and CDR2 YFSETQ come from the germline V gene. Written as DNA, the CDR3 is TGCGCCAGCAGCCCCACCGTTACCTATGGCTACACCTTC. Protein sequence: CASSPTVTYGYTF.

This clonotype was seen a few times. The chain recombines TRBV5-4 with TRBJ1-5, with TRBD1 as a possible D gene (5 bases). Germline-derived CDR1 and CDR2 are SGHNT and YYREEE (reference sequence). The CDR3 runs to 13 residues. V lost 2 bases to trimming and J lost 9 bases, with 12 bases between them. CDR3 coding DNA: TGTGCCAGCAGCTTAGGGACCGCCGGGCCCCAGCATTTT. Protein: CASSLGTAGPQHF.

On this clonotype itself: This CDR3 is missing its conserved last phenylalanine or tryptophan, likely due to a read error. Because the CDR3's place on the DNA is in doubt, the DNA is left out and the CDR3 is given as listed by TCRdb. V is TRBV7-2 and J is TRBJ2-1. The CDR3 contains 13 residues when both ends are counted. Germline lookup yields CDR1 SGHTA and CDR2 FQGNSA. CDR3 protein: CASSLGSYNEQLL.

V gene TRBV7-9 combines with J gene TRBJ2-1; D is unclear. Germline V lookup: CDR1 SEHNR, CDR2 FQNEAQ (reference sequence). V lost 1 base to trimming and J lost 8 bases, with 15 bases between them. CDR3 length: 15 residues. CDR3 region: CASSLVVESYDEQFF. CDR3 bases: TGTGCCAGCAGCTTAGTTGTAGAGTCTTACGATGAGCAGTTCTTC.

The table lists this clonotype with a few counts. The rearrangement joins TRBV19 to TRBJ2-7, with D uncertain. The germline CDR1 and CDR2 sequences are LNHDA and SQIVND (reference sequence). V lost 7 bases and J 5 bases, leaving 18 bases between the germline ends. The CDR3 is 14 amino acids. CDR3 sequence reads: CASNDVGLSHEQYF. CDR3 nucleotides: TGTGCCAGTAACGATGTGGGATTGAGCCACGAGCAGTACTTC. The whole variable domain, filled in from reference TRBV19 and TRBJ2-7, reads DGGITQSPKYLFRKEGQNVTLSCEQNLNHDAMYWYRQDPGQGLRLIYYSQIVNDFQKGDIAEGYSVSREKKESFPLTVTSAQKNPTAFYLCASNDVGLSHEQYFGPGTRLTVT.

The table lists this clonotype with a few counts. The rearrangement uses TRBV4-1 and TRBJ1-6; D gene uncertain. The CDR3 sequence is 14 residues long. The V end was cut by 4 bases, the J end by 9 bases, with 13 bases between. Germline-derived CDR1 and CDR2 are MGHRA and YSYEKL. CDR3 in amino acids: CASSPTVTVSPLHF. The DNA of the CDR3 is TGCGCCAGCAGCCCCACCGTGACGGTTTCACCCCTCCACTTT.

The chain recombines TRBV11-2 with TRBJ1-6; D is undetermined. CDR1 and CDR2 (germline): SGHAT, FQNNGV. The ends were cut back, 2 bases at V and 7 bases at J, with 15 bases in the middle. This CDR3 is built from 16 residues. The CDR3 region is CASSLSGIPLNSPLHF. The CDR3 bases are TGTGCCAGCAGCTTATCCGGGATTCCCCTGAATTCACCCCTCCACTTT. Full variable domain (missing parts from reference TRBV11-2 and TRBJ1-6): EAGVAQSPRYKIIEKRQSVAFWCNPISGHATLYWYQQILGQGPKLLIQFQNNGVVDDSQLPKDRFSAERLKGVDSTLKIQPAKLEDSAVYLCASSLSGIPLNSPLHFGNGTRLTVT.

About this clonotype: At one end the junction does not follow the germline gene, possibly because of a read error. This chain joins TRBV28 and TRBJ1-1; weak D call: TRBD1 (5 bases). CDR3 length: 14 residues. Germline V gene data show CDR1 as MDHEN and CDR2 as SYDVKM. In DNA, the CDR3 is TGTGCCATCAGTATCGGGACGGGGAACACTGAAGCTTTCTTT. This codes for CAISIGTGNTEAFF. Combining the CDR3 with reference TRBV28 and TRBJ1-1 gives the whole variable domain DVKVTQSSRYLVKRTGEKVFLECVQDMDHENMFWYRQDPGLGLRLIYFSYDVKMKEKGDIPEGYSVSREKKERFSLILESASTNQTSMYLCAISIGTGNTEAFFGQGTRLTVV.

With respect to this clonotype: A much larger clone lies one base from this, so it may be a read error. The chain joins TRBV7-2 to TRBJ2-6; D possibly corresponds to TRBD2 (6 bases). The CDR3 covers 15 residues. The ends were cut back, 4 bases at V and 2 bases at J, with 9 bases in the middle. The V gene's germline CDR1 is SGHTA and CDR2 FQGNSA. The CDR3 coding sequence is TGTGCCAGCAGCTCACGGAGGGCTGGGGCCAACGTCCTGACTTTC. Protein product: CASSSRRAGANVLTF.

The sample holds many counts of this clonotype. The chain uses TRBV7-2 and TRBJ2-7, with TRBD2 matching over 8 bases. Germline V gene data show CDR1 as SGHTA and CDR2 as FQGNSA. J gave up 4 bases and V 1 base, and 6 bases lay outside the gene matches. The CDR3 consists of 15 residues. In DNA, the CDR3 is TGTGCCAGCAGCTTAGGCTCGGGGGGGGTTTACGAGCAGTACTTC. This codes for CASSLGSGGVYEQYF.